This T cell receptor beta chain was identified in a study of glioma-infiltrating T cells. The study, taken as a whole, reports: Above-expected tissue-blood divergence occurred in all gliomas, most in low-grade ones. Very few CDR3 sequences were shared between tissue and blood.

Amplification of TCR alpha and beta CDR3 regions from RNA used iRepertoire nested multiplex PCR. One-step reverse transcription and amplification started from about 100-400 ng of tissue mRNA or PBMC total RNA. TCRdb re-called the multiplex PCR reads through MiXCR, storing one row per CDR3 protein. The data hold more than 85,000 distinct CDR3 sequences, with 20% to 25% observed a single time. The V gene's germline CDR1 is SGHTA and CDR2 FQGNSA. J lost 2 bases, V lost 5 bases, and 4 bases had no gene match. The CDR3 is 14 residues long. Many counts were recorded for this clonotype. No antigen is known for it.

This clonotype was obtained from a human donor with low-grade glioma or glioblastoma, undergoing nonglioma brain surgery, or in good health (not recorded which). This chain links TRBV7-2 with TRBJ2-7, with 9 bases fitting TRBD1. Sequencing was done on a sample of glioma tissue, nonneoplastic brain tissue, or PBMCs (not recorded which). The CDR3 here is CASSPRDRAYEQYF. The CDR3 DNA reads as TGTGCCAGCAGCCCCCGGGACAGGGCCTACGAGCAGTACTTC.